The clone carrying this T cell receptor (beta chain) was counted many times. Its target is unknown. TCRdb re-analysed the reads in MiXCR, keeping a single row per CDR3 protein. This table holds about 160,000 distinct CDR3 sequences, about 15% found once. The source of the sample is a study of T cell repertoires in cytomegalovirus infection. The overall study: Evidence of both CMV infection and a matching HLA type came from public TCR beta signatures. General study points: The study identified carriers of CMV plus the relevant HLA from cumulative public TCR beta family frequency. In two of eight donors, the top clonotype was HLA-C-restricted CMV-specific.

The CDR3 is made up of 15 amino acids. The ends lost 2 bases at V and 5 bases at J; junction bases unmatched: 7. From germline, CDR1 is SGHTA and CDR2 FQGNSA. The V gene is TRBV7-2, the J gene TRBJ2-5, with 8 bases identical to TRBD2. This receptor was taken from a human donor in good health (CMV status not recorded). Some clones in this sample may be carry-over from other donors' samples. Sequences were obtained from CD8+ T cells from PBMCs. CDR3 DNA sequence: TGTGCCAGCAGCTTAAACGGGGGGGCTTTGGAGACCCAGTACTTC. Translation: CASSLNGGALETQYF. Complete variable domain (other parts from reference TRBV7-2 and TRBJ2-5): GAGVSQSPSNKVTEKGKDVELRCDPISGHTALYWYRQSLGQGLEFLIYFQGNSAPDKSGLPSDRFSAERTGGSVSTLTIQRTQQEDSAVYLCASSLNGGALETQYFGPGTRLLVL.